Following are 18 T cell receptor beta chains from one sample sequenced in a study of blood T cell repertoires in COVID-19. Only in-frame clones appear in the TCRdb table, and some are missing; sequencing was by immunoSEQ multiplex PCR. Here the sample spans 450,000 to 500,000 clones, approximately 86% being singletons. Source material: PBMCs or T cells enriched from blood (not recorded which). All receptors come from a woman aged 18-29 years who had recovered from COVID-19.

This clone was observed a single time. The chain joins TRBV4-1 to TRBJ2-1; D is perhaps TRBD1 (6 bases). The germline gives CDR1 MGHRA, CDR2 YSYEKL. The CDR3 runs to 14 residues. V was shortened by 4 bases and J by 3 bases, with 10 bases between the two germline ends. The CDR3 DNA reads TGCGCCAGCAGCCCTGGACAGATCTACAATGAGCAGTTCTTC. This codes for CASSPGQIYNEQFF.

The genes are TRBV3-1 (or the pseudogene TRBV3-2) and TRBJ1-4; 7 bases line up with TRBD1. The CDR3 length is 14 residues. V shed 4 bases, J shed 8 bases, and the junction held 7 bases outside the gene matches. The germline V gene has CDR1 LGHDT and CDR2 YNNKEL (reference sequence). The CDR3 sequence: CASSLGGASEKLFF. The CDR3 DNA reads TGTGCCAGCAGCCTAGGGGGCGCGTCCGAAAAACTGTTTTTT.

V and J are TRBV7-9 and TRBJ1-1; 7 positions match TRBD1. V dropped 8 bases and J dropped 7; count of bases not matched to a gene: 13. CDR1 and CDR2 (germline): SEHNR, FQNEAQ (reference sequence). The CDR3 has 14 amino acids. Written as DNA, the CDR3 is TGTGCCAGCCGAGTATTAGAGCAGGGGGTTGAAGCTTTCTTT. The encoded protein is CASRVLEQGVEAFF.

The chain recombines TRBV7-9 with TRBJ1-6; 7 positions match TRBD1. V dropped 2 bases and J dropped 8; count of bases not matched to a gene: 3. The V gene's germline CDR1 is SEHNR and CDR2 FQNEAQ (reference sequence). The CDR3 spans 14 residues. This CDR3 reads CASSLTGEDSPLHF. The CDR3 DNA sequence: TGTGCCAGCAGCTTAACAGGGGAGGATTCACCCCTCCACTTT.

The rearrangement joins TRBV2 to TRBJ1-2; no clear D gene. Germline V CDR1 and CDR2: SNHLY, FYNNEI. The CDR3 contains 13 residues. Between the trimmed V and J ends, which lost 7 bases and 7 bases, there was a span of 16 bases. CDR3 bases: TGTGCCAGCACCCGACTCTCTAATAGTGGCTACACCTTC. Translating it yields CASTRLSNSGYTF.

The V and J genes are TRBV11-2 and TRBJ2-7; 8 nucleotides agree with TRBD1. The CDR3 has 16 residues. V shed 0 bases and J 4 bases; nucleotides not matched to a gene: 8. Per the germline V gene, CDR1 is SGHAT and CDR2 is FQNNGV. The CDR3 region has the DNA TGTGCCAGCAGCTTAGAAGGGGCAGGGGGCCCTTACGAGCAGTACTTC. It codes for CASSLEGAGGPYEQYF. Using reference TRBV11-2 and TRBJ2-7 for the parts outside the CDR3, the full variable domain is EAGVAQSPRYKIIEKRQSVAFWCNPISGHATLYWYQQILGQGPKLLIQFQNNGVVDDSQLPKDRFSAERLKGVDSTLKIQPAKLEDSAVYLCASSLEGAGGPYEQYFGPGTRLTVT.

The chain has TRBV5-1 and TRBJ1-2; 9 bases map to TRBD1. Germline trimming cut 2 bases from V and 4 bases from J; bases unmatched to any gene: 3. Germline CDR1 and CDR2: SGHRS and YFSETQ. This CDR3 is 14 amino acids long. The CDR3 nucleotides read TGCGCCAGCAGCTTTATACAGGGGGCCTATGGCTACACCTTC. It is translated as CASSFIQGAYGYTF.

The sample holds a few counts of this clone. The rearrangement joins TRBV11-2 to TRBJ1-2, with TRBD1 as a possible D gene (5 bases). The V end lost 2 bases, the J end lost 4 bases, and 20 bases lay between the germline ends. Germline CDR1 is SGHAT and CDR2 is FQNNGV. The CDR3 runs 17 residues. The CDR3 here is CASSLIRGAEGTYGYTF. The CDR3 DNA is TGTGCCAGCAGCTTAATTAGGGGTGCGGAGGGAACCTATGGCTACACCTTC.

The chain uses TRBV7-8 and TRBJ2-7, with TRBD2 as a possible D gene (6 bases). The germline V gene has CDR1 SGHVS and CDR2 FQNEAQ. The CDR3 loop spans 15 amino acids. V dropped 4 bases and J dropped 6 bases, with 19 bases sitting between them. Written as DNA, the CDR3 is TGTGCCAGCAGCTCCCGTCTCTGGAGGGTGCGCGAGCAGTACTTC. Its protein is CASSSRLWRVREQYF.

The chain uses TRBV11-2 and TRBJ1-2, with 8 bases matching TRBD1. The trim removed 4 bases at V and 7 bases at J, leaving 11 bases unmatched. This CDR3 comprises 15 residues. The V gene's germline CDR1 is SGHAT and CDR2 FQNNGV. Here the CDR3 DNA reads TGTGCCAGCAGCTCCGTCGGACAGGGTATCAGTGGCTACACCTTC. It encodes CASSSVGQGISGYTF.

The rearrangement links TRBV7-9 to TRBJ2-3; D is unresolved. This CDR3 comprises 14 residues. V was shortened by 1 base and J by 3 bases, with 8 bases between the two germline ends. CDR1 and CDR2 (germline): SEHNR, FQNEAQ (reference sequence). The CDR3 is CASSLGYGTDTQYF. For the CDR3, the DNA is TGTGCCAGCAGCTTAGGCTACGGGACAGATACGCAGTATTTT. Looking up the rest from reference TRBV7-9 and TRBJ2-3 gives the full variable domain: DTGVSQNPRHKITKRGQNVTFRCDPISEHNRLYWYRQTLGQGPEFLTYFQNEAQLEKSRLLSDRFSAERPKGSFSTLEIQRTEQGDSAMYLCASSLGYGTDTQYFGPGTRLTVL.

J is TRBJ2-5 and V is TRBV19, with TRBD2 matching over 8 bases. Looked up from germline, CDR1 is LNHDA and CDR2 is SQIVND (reference sequence). V was clipped by 9 bases and J by 5 bases; unmatched bases: 14. There are 15 residues in the CDR3. The CDR3 spells CASAYSGEPRETQYF. The CDR3 DNA is TGTGCCAGCGCCTATAGCGGGGAGCCCAGGGAGACCCAGTACTTC. The entire variable domain, with the rest obtained from reference TRBV19 and TRBJ2-5, is as follows: DGGITQSPKYLFRKEGQNVTLSCEQNLNHDAMYWYRQDPGQGLRLIYYSQIVNDFQKGDIAEGYSVSREKKESFPLTVTSAQKNPTAFYLCASAYSGEPRETQYFGPGTRLLVL.

This clone was recorded once. The V call is TRBV9, the J call TRBJ1-3, with D possibly matching TRBD1 (5 bases). Trimming took 3 bases from V and 3 from J, leaving 10 bases between them. The CDR3 has 14 residues. Germline V gene lookup returns CDR1 SGDLS and CDR2 YYNGEE. The CDR3 protein is CASSDDSYGNTIYF. Here the CDR3 DNA reads TGTGCCAGCAGCGACGACAGCTATGGAAACACCATATATTTT. The full variable domain, rest sourced from reference TRBV9 and TRBJ1-3, is DSGVTQTPKHLITATGQRVTLRCSPRSGDLSVYWYQQSLDQGLQFLIQYYNGEERAKGNILERFSAQQFPDLHSELNLSSLELGDSALYFCASSDDSYGNTIYFGEGSWLTVV.

This chain uses TRBV7-8 with TRBJ1-6; D might be TRBD1 (6 bases). Germline values: CDR1 SGHVS, CDR2 FQNEAQ. Deletions cut 4 bases from V and 8 bases from J, with 21 bases between. The CDR3 extends over 17 amino acids. Here the CDR3 reads CASSSARGGASYSPLHF. As DNA, the CDR3 is TGTGCCAGCAGCTCCGCCAGGGGTGGCGCGAGCTATTCACCCCTCCACTTT.

This clone was seen only once. V usage is TRBV10-3 and J usage is TRBJ1-2; 9 nucleotides line up with TRBD1. The CDR3 covers 16 residues. Per germline, CDR1 ENHRY and CDR2 SYGVKD. Trimming at V came to 4 bases and at J to 4 bases, leaving 10 bases not matched to a gene. DNA for the CDR3: TGTGCCATCAGTGGGACTCGGACAGGGGTCCCCTATGGCTACACCTTC. Translated, it gives CAISGTRTGVPYGYTF.

The chain employs TRBV28 and TRBJ2-5; no reliable D call. V was shortened by 6 bases and J by 2 bases, with 16 bases between the two germline ends. From germline, CDR1 is MDHEN and CDR2 SYDVKM. The CDR3 covers 15 residues. CDR3 in DNA: TGTGCCAGCAGCCTTATCCTGGAGAGGCAAGAGACCCAGTACTTC. Translated, it gives CASSLILERQETQYF. Drawing the rest from reference TRBV28 and TRBJ2-5, the complete variable domain is DVKVTQSSRYLVKRTGEKVFLECVQDMDHENMFWYRQDPGLGLRLIYFSYDVKMKEKGDIPEGYSVSREKKERFSLILESASTNQTSMYLCASSLILERQETQYFGPGTRLLVL.

The gene calls are TRBV7-8 and TRBJ1-5, with a weak D call TRBD1 (5 bases). This CDR3 comprises 13 residues. Trimming took 6 bases from V and 4 from J, leaving 10 bases between them. Per germline, CDR1 SGHVS and CDR2 FQNEAQ. The CDR3 protein is CASRGGLNQPQHF. DNA for the CDR3: TGTGCCAGCAGGGGGGGACTTAATCAGCCCCAGCATTTT.

The sample holds one count of this clone. J is TRBJ2-2 and V is TRBV28, with 9 bases that match TRBD2. CDR1 and CDR2 (germline): MDHEN, SYDVKM. Trimming cost V 3 bases and J 4 bases; bases outside gene matches: 3. This CDR3 is built from 15 residues. CDR3 amino acids: CASSFSLAGTGELFF. CDR3 DNA sequence: TGTGCCAGCAGTTTCTCACTAGCGGGCACCGGGGAGCTGTTTTTT.